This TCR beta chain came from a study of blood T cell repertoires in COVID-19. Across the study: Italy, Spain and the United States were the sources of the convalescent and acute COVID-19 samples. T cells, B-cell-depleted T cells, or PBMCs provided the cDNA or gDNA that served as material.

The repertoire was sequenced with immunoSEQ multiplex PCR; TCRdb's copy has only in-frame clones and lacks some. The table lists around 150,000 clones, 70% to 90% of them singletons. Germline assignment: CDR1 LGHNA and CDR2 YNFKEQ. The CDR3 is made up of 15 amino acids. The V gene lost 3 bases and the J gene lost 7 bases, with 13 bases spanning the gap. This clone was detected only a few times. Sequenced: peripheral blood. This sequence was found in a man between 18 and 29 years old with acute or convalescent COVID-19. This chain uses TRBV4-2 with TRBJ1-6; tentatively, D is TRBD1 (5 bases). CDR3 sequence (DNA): TGTGCCAGCAGCCAGGCCTCACAGGCAAATTCACCCCTCCACTTT. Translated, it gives CASSQASQANSPLHF.